Detailed here is one T cell receptor (gamma chain). This clone showed up just a few times. This receptor's antigen is unknown. This DNA translates differently at residue 4 from the TCRdb protein, which is that of a much larger clone; a read error is likely, and the protein shown is the DNA's own translation. CDR1 VENAVY and CDR2 YDSYNSRV were looked up in the germline V gene. The CDR3 contains 14 residues, cysteine and phenylalanine counted. Only the CDR3 DNA is retained, 42 bases long and in frame from the first base. These data belong to a study of γδ T cells in repeated Plasmodium falciparum infection (dated by TCRdb to the early 2020s). The study in broad terms: The natural-infection arm enrolled Malian children exposed to intense seasonal malaria transmission, compared against age and gender matched Australian children. Four or five malaria-naive U.S. adults underwent four controlled human malaria infections by bites from P. falciparum NF54-infected Anopheles stephensi mosquitoes over roughly 580 days. Samples were collected from controlled-infection subjects at baseline, immediately before selected infections, and 21 days after each infection. Malian gammadelta TCR repertoires were analysed cross-sectionally in periods with no transmission and longitudinally across episodes of acute febrile malaria. Using both natural infection in Mali and controlled human malaria infection, the study looked at the way repeated Plasmodium falciparum infection shapes the human gammadelta T cell repertoire. The investigation overall reported the following: Across time and infection, the Vgamma9/Vdelta2+ TCR repertoires showed a highly stable polyclonal makeup, with many TCRgamma sequences overlapping between individuals. Repeated controlled infections appeared to drive waves of new clonotype selection in Vdelta2-negative, largely Vdelta1+, gammadelta TCR repertoires. The Malian cohort was drawn from a small rural village made up mostly of one ethnic group, which limits generalizability. Because the controlled-infection cohort was small, analysis of inter-individual variability in gammadelta T cell responses was limited. Compared with Australian children, Malian children appeared to have Vdelta2-negative gammadelta TCR repertoires that were more clonally expanded, less diverse and less shared.

For bulk TCR repertoire analysis, Vgamma9/Vdelta2+ and Vdelta2-negative gammadelta T cell populations were flow-sorted out of peripheral blood mononuclear cells. Library prep was done by multiplex PCR. The reads were generated on an Illumina MiSeq. From each sorted gammadelta T cell sample, both TCR gamma (TRG) and TCR delta (TRD) chains were sequenced. As for the original processing: Clonotype tree plots, accumulated frequency of the top 20 clonotypes, diversity index (DI) and D75 metrics were included in the repertoire analyses. For TCRdb, the public reads were processed anew by CATT, and duplicate DNA sequences were folded into one row. TCRdb's processing, not the authors', yielded these V and J calls. Present in this sample are 25,000 to 30,000 gamma-chain clones, over 2.5% of which were seen just once. The ten largest clones represent around a third of the sample.

The receptor's source is a pool of human donors (malaria-infected and uninfected, not separated). The source material was gamma-delta T cells from blood. The rearranged chain carries TRGV8 and TRGJP1. The J gene, left out of TCRdb, was set here by checking the DNA against germline. The nucleotides read TGTGCCACCCGGGACCTAACCACTGGTTGGTTCAAGATATTT. Translated, this is CATRDLTTGWFKIF.